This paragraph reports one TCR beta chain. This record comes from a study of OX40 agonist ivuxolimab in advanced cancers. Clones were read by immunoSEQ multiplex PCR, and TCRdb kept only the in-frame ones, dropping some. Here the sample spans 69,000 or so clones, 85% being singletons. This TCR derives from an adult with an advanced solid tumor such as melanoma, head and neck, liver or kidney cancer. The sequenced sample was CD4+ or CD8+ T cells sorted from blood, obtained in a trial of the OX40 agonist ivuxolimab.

The CDR3 DNA is TGTGCCTGGAATCCTGGACTCTCTAGGGATCAGCCCCAGCATTTT. Its translation: CAWNPGLSRDQPQHF. V gene TRBV30 combines with J gene TRBJ1-5; D ambiguous. CDR3 length equals 15 residues. Germline-derived CDR1 and CDR2 are GTSNPN and SVGIG (reference sequence). V lost 4 bases and J lost 5, with 18 bases in between.